What follows are 17 T cell receptor beta chains derived from one specimen sequenced in a study of blood T cell repertoires in COVID-19. Here immunoSEQ multiplex PCR was the method, and the copy in TCRdb shows in-frame clones only, minus some. The table includes some 89,000 clones, 82% detected once. The source material was peripheral blood. The receptors here all came from an elderly woman with acute or convalescent COVID-19.

V usage is TRBV19 and J usage is TRBJ2-5; possibly TRBD2 for D (7 bases). V lost 10 bases, J lost 4 bases, and 25 bases lay in between. The germline V gene encodes CDR1 LNHDA and CDR2 SQIVND (reference sequence). The CDR3 is 16 amino acids. The CDR3 DNA is TGTGCCATGGGGGGGCAGGCCCACCTCTGTCGAGAGACCCAGTACTTC. Translation: CAMGGQAHLCRETQYF.

The V gene is TRBV5-8, the J gene TRBJ1-5; D possibly corresponds to TRBD1 (6 bases). CDR1 and CDR2 (germline): SGHTS, YDEGEE. The CDR3 is 13 amino acids. The V end was cut by 4 bases, the J end by 9 bases, with 14 bases between. The CDR3 region is CASSETQGGPQHF. The CDR3, as DNA: TGTGCCAGCAGCGAAACACAGGGCGGGCCCCAGCATTTT.

This chain uses TRBV5-1 with TRBJ1-4; the match to TRBD1 covers 7 bases. The CDR3 extends over 17 amino acids. Trimming at V came to 0 bases and at J to 0 bases, leaving 5 bases not matched to a gene. Germline CDR1 SGHRS, CDR2 YFSETQ. In nucleotides, the CDR3 is TGCGCCAGCAGCTTGGTGGCAGGGGGAACAACTAATGAAAAACTGTTTTTT. Its protein product is CASSLVAGGTTNEKLFF.

This clone was detected once. The rearrangement uses TRBV5-4 and TRBJ2-7, with a tentative D call TRBD2 (6 bases). The CDR3 runs to 16 residues. Deletions cut 1 base from V and 0 bases from J, with 14 bases between. Germline values: CDR1 SGHNT, CDR2 YYREEE (reference sequence). Written as DNA, the CDR3 is TGTGCCAGCAGCTTGAGAGGCGGGAATCCCTCCTACGAGCAGTACTTC. Translated, it gives CASSLRGGNPSYEQYF.

The rearrangement uses TRBV6-5 and TRBJ2-7; D is unresolved. The CDR3 sequence is 11 residues long. Germline V gives CDR1 MNHEY, CDR2 SVGAGI. V lost 7 bases and J lost 4, with 8 bases in between. Here the CDR3 reads CASTTGYEQYF. The CDR3 DNA sequence: TGTGCCAGCACCACGGGTTACGAGCAGTACTTC.

This clone was detected only a few times. The chain recombines TRBV4-1 with TRBJ2-1, with D unclear. The CDR3 consists of 16 residues. V gave up 0 bases and J gave up 2 bases, with 11 bases separating them. The germline V gene has CDR1 MGHRA and CDR2 YSYEKL. CDR3 residues: CASSQESTVAYNEQFF. The CDR3 DNA follows: TGCGCCAGCAGCCAAGAGTCTACCGTCGCCTACAATGAGCAGTTCTTC.

V gene TRBV2 combines with J gene TRBJ2-3, with D possibly matching TRBD1 (6 bases). Germline assignment: CDR1 SNHLY and CDR2 FYNNEI. The CDR3 spans 12 residues. Trimming shortened V by 4 bases and J by 7 bases, and 9 bases separated the two germline ends. CDR3: CASSGGGHTQYF. The DNA for the CDR3 is TGTGCCAGCAGTGGAGGGGGACATACGCAGTATTTT.

J is TRBJ1-3 and V is TRBV5-1, with a weak D call TRBD1 (6 bases). V dropped 5 bases and J dropped 6 bases, with 15 bases sitting between them. The CDR3 is 14 amino acids. Germline assignment: CDR1 SGHRS and CDR2 YFSETQ. CDR3 in amino acids: CASSLGQSTNTIYF. Here the CDR3 DNA reads TGCGCCAGCAGTCTAGGACAGTCCACAAACACCATATATTTT.

Details on this clone: A junction boundary mismatches the germline segment, possibly from a read error. The sample holds other DNA sequences that translate to the same CDR3. The rearrangement links TRBV7-9 to TRBJ2-1; 13 bases are shared with TRBD2. Germline V lookup: CDR1 SEHNR, CDR2 FQNEAQ (reference sequence). This CDR3 has 19 residues. The CDR3 nucleotides are TGTGCCAGTAGCTTAAGGGGACTAGCGGGGCTAGCGGGGGGCTATGAGCAGTTCTTC. This gives the protein CASSLRGLAGLAGGYEQFF.

This clone showed up just a few times. The chain combines TRBV3-1 (or the pseudogene TRBV3-2) with TRBJ1-1; 7 nucleotides align to TRBD1. V trimming: 4 bases; J trimming: 2 bases; junction bases outside the gene matches: 4. The CDR3 is made up of 14 amino acids. Germline CDR1 LGHDT, CDR2 YNNKEL (reference sequence). The CDR3 sequence is CASSPQGINTEAFF. The CDR3 nucleotides read TGTGCCAGCAGCCCACAGGGGATTAACACTGAAGCTTTCTTT.

The genes are TRBV5-5 and TRBJ1-2; no clear D. The ends were cut back, 0 bases at V and 4 bases at J, with 4 bases in the middle. CDR1 and CDR2 (germline): SGHKS, YYEKEE (reference sequence). The CDR3 extends over 12 amino acids. The CDR3 nucleotides read TGTGCCAGCAGCTTGGGGCCCTATGGCTACACCTTC. It encodes CASSLGPYGYTF.

This rearrangement joins TRBV28 to TRBJ2-1, with TRBD2 matching 8 bases. Looked up from germline, CDR1 is MDHEN and CDR2 is SYDVKM. Trimming took 6 bases from V and 0 from J; bases not matched to a gene: 4. The CDR3 runs 15 residues. The CDR3 is CASRPSGSSYNEQFF. The CDR3 bases are TGTGCCAGCAGACCCAGCGGGAGCTCCTACAATGAGCAGTTCTTC.

This clone came up a few times. The chain joins TRBV6-8 to TRBJ2-7; D is possibly TRBD1 (7 bases). The CDR3 is 16 residues long. Germline values: CDR1 MNHGY, CDR2 SAAAGT. Trimming removed 2 bases from V and 0 bases from J, with 14 bases in between. CDR3 in amino acids: CASSYEGGQSSYEQYF. The CDR3 DNA is TGTGCCAGCAGTTACGAGGGGGGACAGAGCTCCTACGAGCAGTACTTC.

The count of this clone is one. The rearrangement uses TRBV4-1 and TRBJ2-3, with D maybe TRBD2 (7 bases). From germline, CDR1 is MGHRA and CDR2 YSYEKL. Trimming pared 3 bases from V and 0 bases from J, leaving 25 bases between. This CDR3 spans 20 amino acids. The CDR3 coding sequence is TGCGCCAGCAGCCAGGACCATCAAGGGGGAGGGAACCCTAGCACAGATACGCAGTATTTT. Residues: CASSQDHQGGGNPSTDTQYF.

J is TRBJ2-7 and V is TRBV6-5; possibly TRBD1 for D (7 bases). Germline V gives CDR1 MNHEY, CDR2 SVGAGI. V was trimmed by 7 bases and J by 5 bases, leaving 21 bases between them. The CDR3 is 15 residues long. The CDR3 loop is CASTPRGGGPHEQYF. The CDR3 DNA reads as TGTGCCAGCACCCCACGAGGAGGGGGCCCCCACGAGCAGTACTTC.

The chain links TRBV19 to TRBJ2-7; no firm D call. Between the trimmed V and J ends, which lost 5 bases and 4 bases, there was a span of 9 bases. Germline V CDR1 and CDR2: LNHDA, SQIVND (reference sequence). The CDR3 extends over 12 amino acids. The chain's CDR3 is CASSPLGYEQYF. DNA for the CDR3: TGTGCCAGTAGTCCCCTCGGGTACGAGCAGTACTTC.

V is TRBV19 and J is TRBJ1-5; TRBD1 is a possible D gene (6 bases). Germline CDR1 and CDR2: LNHDA and SQIVND (reference sequence). The CDR3 consists of 14 residues. V lost 8 bases and J 3 bases, leaving 14 bases between the germline ends. The CDR3 coding sequence is TGTGCCAGTCGTGAAGGACAGTTCAATCAGCCCCAGCATTTT. It translates to CASREGQFNQPQHF.